The 9 T cell receptor beta chains reported below all come from one sample, sequenced in a study of blood T cell repertoires in COVID-19. Generated by immunoSEQ multiplex PCR, the TCRdb table keeps only in-frame clones and is missing some. The sample holds 250,000 to 300,000 clones, around 87% seen once. The source material was peripheral blood. These TCRs come from a woman aged 55-69 years with COVID-19, enrolled during active disease.

V and J are TRBV28 and TRBJ2-5, with 8 bases that match TRBD2. The CDR3 is made up of 16 amino acids. V lost 6 bases to trimming and J lost 1 base; unmatched junction nucleotides: 10. Germline loops: CDR1 MDHEN, CDR2 SYDVKM. The CDR3: CASSPSQLAAQETQYF. CDR3 in DNA: TGTGCCAGCAGCCCCTCCCAACTAGCGGCCCAAGAGACCCAGTACTTC. Looking up the rest from reference TRBV28 and TRBJ2-5 gives the full variable domain: DVKVTQSSRYLVKRTGEKVFLECVQDMDHENMFWYRQDPGLGLRLIYFSYDVKMKEKGDIPEGYSVSREKKERFSLILESASTNQTSMYLCASSPSQLAAQETQYFGPGTRLLVL.

For the CDR3, the DNA is TGTGCCATCAGTGGCGGGAGGGCCGATGAGCAGTTCTTC. Translated, it gives CAISGGRADEQFF. The V call is TRBV10-3, the J call TRBJ2-1; 9 bases match TRBD2. There are 13 residues in the CDR3. Germline V gene lookup returns CDR1 ENHRY and CDR2 SYGVKD. J was trimmed by 8 bases and V by 4 bases; bases with no gene match: 3.

The chain is built from TRBV27 and TRBJ1-5; the match to TRBD1 covers 10 bases. Germline CDR1 reads MNHEY; CDR2 reads SMNVEV (reference sequence). J gave up 3 bases and V 4 bases, and 3 bases lay outside the gene matches. The CDR3 contains 15 residues. The CDR3 loop is CASSWTGGNNQPQHF. The CDR3 bases are TGTGCCAGCAGTTGGACAGGGGGTAACAATCAGCCCCAGCATTTT.

This clone was seen a single time. The chain employs TRBV5-1 and TRBJ1-5, with D tentatively TRBD1 (6 bases). The germline gives CDR1 SGHRS, CDR2 YFSETQ. V lost 2 bases, J lost 5 bases, and 11 bases lay in between. The CDR3 has 14 amino acids. CDR3 amino acids: CASSLTGLDQPQHF. CDR3 DNA: TGCGCCAGCAGCTTAACAGGGCTTGATCAGCCCCAGCATTTT.

Only a few counts were recorded for this clone. V and J are TRBV5-1 and TRBJ2-2; 10 bases are a match to TRBD2. This CDR3 is 16 amino acids long. Germline CDR1 SGHRS, CDR2 YFSETQ. The J segment lost 4 bases and the V segment lost 5 bases, leaving 8 bases of the junction unmatched. CDR3 nucleotides: TGCGCCAGCAGGCCCCTAGCGGGAGTAGGCACCGGGGAGCTGTTTTTT. This codes for CASRPLAGVGTGELFF.

The chain employs TRBV5-6 and TRBJ2-2; 7 positions agree with TRBD1. Per germline, CDR1 SGHDT and CDR2 YYEEEE. The V and J ends lost 4 bases and 1 base, in that order; junction bases with no gene match: 4. This CDR3 region has 15 residues. Written as DNA, the CDR3 is TGTGCCAGCAGCGGACGGACAGGGAACACCGGGGAGCTGTTTTTT. Encoded protein: CASSGRTGNTGELFF.

This sequence joins TRBV19 and TRBJ2-2, with 12 bases fitting TRBD2. The V gene's germline CDR1 is LNHDA and CDR2 SQIVND (reference sequence). This CDR3 has 17 residues. With V trimmed by 4 bases and J by 6 bases, 9 bases remained unmatched. DNA of the CDR3: TGTGCCAGTAGTAGACGACTAGCGGGAGAGGTACCCGGGGAGCTGTTTTTT. Translating it yields CASSRRLAGEVPGELFF.

The chain joins TRBV4-3 to TRBJ2-1; 11 nucleotides line up with TRBD2. The V segment lost 0 bases and the J segment 6 bases; nucleotides outside the gene matches: 10. Germline CDR1 is LGHNA and CDR2 is YSLEER. CDR3 length: 18 residues. DNA for the CDR3: TGCGCCAGCAGCCAAGATCTTAGCGGGAGGGCCCTTTTCAATGAGCAGTTCTTC. It translates to CASSQDLSGRALFNEQFF.

The chain has TRBV5-1 and TRBJ2-7; D is ambiguous. This CDR3 has 14 residues. Germline values: CDR1 SGHRS, CDR2 YFSETQ. Trimming took 0 bases from V and 0 from J, leaving 7 bases between them. This CDR3 is CASSLGMSSYEQYF. The DNA of the CDR3 is TGCGCCAGCAGCTTGGGCATGAGCTCCTACGAGCAGTACTTC.